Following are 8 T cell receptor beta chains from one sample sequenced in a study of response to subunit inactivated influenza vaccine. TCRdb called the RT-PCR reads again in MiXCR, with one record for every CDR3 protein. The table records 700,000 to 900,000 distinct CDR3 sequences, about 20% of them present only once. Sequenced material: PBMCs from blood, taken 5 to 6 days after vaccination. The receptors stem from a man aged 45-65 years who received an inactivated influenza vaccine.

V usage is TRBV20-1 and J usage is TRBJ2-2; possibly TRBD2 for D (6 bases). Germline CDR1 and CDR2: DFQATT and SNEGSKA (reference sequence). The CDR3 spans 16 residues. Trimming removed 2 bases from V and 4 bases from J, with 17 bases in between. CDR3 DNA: TGCAGTGCTAGACATCACCGGGAGTCGGTCACCGGGGAGCTGTTTTTT. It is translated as CSARHHRESVTGELFF.

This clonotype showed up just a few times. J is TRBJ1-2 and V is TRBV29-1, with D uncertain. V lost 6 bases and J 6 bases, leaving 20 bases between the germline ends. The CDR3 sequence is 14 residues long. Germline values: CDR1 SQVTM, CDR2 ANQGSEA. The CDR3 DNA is TGCAGCGTGGAGAGATCCGTGGCAAGAGATGGCTACACCTTC. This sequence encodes CSVERSVARDGYTF.

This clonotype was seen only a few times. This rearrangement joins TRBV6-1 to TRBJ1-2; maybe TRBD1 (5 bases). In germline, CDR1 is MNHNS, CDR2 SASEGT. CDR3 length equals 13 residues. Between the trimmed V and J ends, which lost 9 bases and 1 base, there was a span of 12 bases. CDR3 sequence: CASRTQVNYGYTF. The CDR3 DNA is TGTGCCAGTCGGACACAAGTTAACTATGGCTACACCTTC.

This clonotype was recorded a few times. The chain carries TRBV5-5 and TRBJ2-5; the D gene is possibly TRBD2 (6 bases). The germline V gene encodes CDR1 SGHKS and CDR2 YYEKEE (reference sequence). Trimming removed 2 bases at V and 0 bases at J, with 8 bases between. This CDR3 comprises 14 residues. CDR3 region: CASSFAGHQETQYF. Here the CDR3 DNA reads TGTGCCAGCAGCTTCGCGGGACACCAAGAGACCCAGTACTTC.

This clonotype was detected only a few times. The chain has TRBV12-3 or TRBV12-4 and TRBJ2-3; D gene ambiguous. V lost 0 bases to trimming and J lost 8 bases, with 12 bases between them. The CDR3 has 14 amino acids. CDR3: CASSLAVGPATQYF. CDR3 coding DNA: TGTGCCAGCAGTTTAGCAGTAGGGCCGGCTACGCAGTATTTT.

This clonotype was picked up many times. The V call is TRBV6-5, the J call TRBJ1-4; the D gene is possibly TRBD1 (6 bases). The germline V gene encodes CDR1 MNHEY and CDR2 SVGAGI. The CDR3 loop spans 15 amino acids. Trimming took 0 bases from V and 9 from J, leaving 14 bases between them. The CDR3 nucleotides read TGTGCCAGCAGTTACTCGACAGGCCAGGTTCAAAAACTGTTTTTT. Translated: CASSYSTGQVQKLFF.

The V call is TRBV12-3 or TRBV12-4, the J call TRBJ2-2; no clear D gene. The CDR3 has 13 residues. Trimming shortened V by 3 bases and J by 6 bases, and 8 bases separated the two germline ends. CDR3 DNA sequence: TGTGCCAGCAGTTTGGCGACTGCCGGGGAGCTGTTTTTT. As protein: CASSLATAGELFF.

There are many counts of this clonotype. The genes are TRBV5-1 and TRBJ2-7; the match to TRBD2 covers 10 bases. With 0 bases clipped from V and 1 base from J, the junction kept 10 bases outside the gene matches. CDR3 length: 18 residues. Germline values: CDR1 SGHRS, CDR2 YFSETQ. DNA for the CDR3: TGCGCCAGCAGCTTGGTTGCTAGCGGGGGCCTCACTTCCTACGAGCAGTACTTC. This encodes CASSLVASGGLTSYEQYF.